The rows below give T cell receptor beta chains drawn from one sample of a study of molecular identifiers for immune sequencing clone quantification. TCRdb reprocessed the PCR reads via MiXCR and lists one record per CDR3 protein. The sample has about 320,000 distinct CDR3 sequences; around a fifth are singletons. The specimen was naive CD8+ T cells from blood, with Jurkat cell RNA spiked in. The receptors were sampled from a human donor in good health. Some libraries in this study had Jurkat cell RNA spiked in. CDR3s include the opening cysteine and the closing phenylalanine or tryptophan. D genes are given only for firm matches. Clone size is given for some rows only: seen once, a few or many times, or a class if the clone is expanded.

NA	TRBV4-3	TRBJ2-5	few	16	TGCGCCAGCAGCCAGTCAGGCCCTGGGTCCACCCGGACCCAGTACTTC	CASSQSGPGSTRTQYF
NA	TRBV18	TRBJ1-4	once	17	TGTGCCAGCTCACTCAATCCGGCCGGGACAACTAATGAAAAACTGTTTTTT	CASSLNPAGTTNEKLFF
NA	TRBV10-2	TRBJ1-1	NA	16	TGCGCCAGCAGTGAGAAGGGACCTACACCTAACACTGAAGCTTTCTTT	CASSEKGPTPNTEAFF
NA	TRBV27	TRBJ1-1	NA	14	TGTGCCAGCAGTTCCGCGTTCAGGTCCACTGAAGCTTTCTTT	CASSSAFRSTEAFF
NA	TRBV27	TRBJ1-5	NA	16	TGTGCCAGCAGTTCCCCCCCGGGACTGCCCAATCAGCCCCAGCATTTT	CASSSPPGLPNQPQHF
NA	TRBV5-5	TRBJ2-1	NA	17	TGTGCCAGCAGCTGGGACCCGGGACCAGGGGTTGAGGATGAGCAGTTCTTC	CASSWDPGPGVEDEQFF
TRBD1	TRBV7-9	TRBJ1-1	many	15	TGTGCCAGCAGCTTCCAACAGGGGGCAAGGACTGAAGCTTTCTTT	CASSFQQGARTEAFF
NA	TRBV6-5	TRBJ1-1	NA	13	TGTGCCGGCAGTTGGGCCTTGAACACTGAAGCTTTCTTT	CAGSWALNTEAFF
NA	TRBV19	TRBJ2-1	many	16	TGTGCCAGTAGTATCGGTTCAGGGGCAATCTTTAATGAGCAGTTCTTC	CASSIGSGAIFNEQFF
TRBD1	TRBV12-5	TRBJ2-5	many	14	TGTGCTAGTGGTTTCGGGACAGCCCAAGAGACCCAGTACTTC	CASGFGTAQETQYF
TRBD2	TRBV7-3	TRBJ2-1	many	17	TGTGCCAGCAGCTTAGGTTATGTAGGACTAGGAATCGATGAGCAGTTCTTC	CASSLGYVGLGIDEQFF
TRBD1	TRBV29-1	TRBJ2-7	NA	14	TGCAGCGTTGGGGGTGGACAGGCCTACTACGAGCAGTACTTC	CSVGGGQAYYEQYF
TRBD1	TRBV13	TRBJ2-7	few	13	TGTGCCAGCACCGCGGGACAGGGGTTTGAGCAGTACTTC	CASTAGQGFEQYF
NA	TRBV3-1	TRBJ2-2	few	18	TGTGCCAGCAGCGCCCGGGACTCACAAACCCCTGGAGGCGGGGAGCTGTTTTTT	CASSARDSQTPGGGELFF
TRBD1	TRBV29-1	TRBJ1-4	many	13	TGCAGCGTGTTTAGGGGGCCGGATGAAAAACTGTTTTTT	CSVFRGPDEKLFF
NA	TRBV29-1	TRBJ1-1	many	12	TGCAGCGTTGTCAGGGGTAACACTGAAGCTTTCTTT	CSVVRGNTEAFF
TRBD2	TRBV5-1	TRBJ2-7	many	18	TGCGCCAGCAGCTTGGCTGGTAGCGGGGGGCAATTTAACTACGAGCAGTACTTC	CASSLAGSGGQFNYEQYF
TRBD1	TRBV4-3	TRBJ2-7	many	15	TGCGCCAGCAGCCAAGAAGAACAGGGGACCTACGAGCAGTACTTC	CASSQEEQGTYEQYF
NA	TRBV10-2	TRBJ2-1	few	15	TGCGCCAGCAGCAGACCTAGGACAGTATACAATGAGCAGTTCTTC	CASSRPRTVYNEQFF
NA	TRBV4-3	TRBJ2-3	NA	16	TGCGCCAGCAGCCAAGTTCCAGGGATTTTCACAGATACGCAGTATTTT	CASSQVPGIFTDTQYF
NA	TRBV7-3	TRBJ2-2	NA	18	TGTGCCAGCAGCCCAAACGCCGGGCTTCTATCTAACGCCGGGGAGCTGTTTTTT	CASSPNAGLLSNAGELFF
NA	TRBV7-9	TRBJ2-7	few	16	TGTGCCAGCAGCTTAGGGGACGGGGGCCCAATCTACGAGCAGTACTTC	CASSLGDGGPIYEQYF
NA	TRBV13	TRBJ2-1	many	14	TGTGCCAGCAGCCAGGGATACGGACGGAATGAGCAGTTCTTC	CASSQGYGRNEQFF
TRBD1	TRBV7-9	TRBJ1-1	many	14	TGTGCCAGCAGCTTAGGGAGGGGGCGCACTGAAGCTTTCTTT	CASSLGRGRTEAFF
NA	TRBV20-1	TRBJ2-5	many	14	TGCAGTGCCAGACCGGGACTCTACCAAGAGACCCAGTACTTC	CSARPGLYQETQYF
NA	TRBV27	TRBJ2-1	NA	13	TGTGCCAGCAGTTTCCGGTCCGGAAATGAGCAGTTCTTC	CASSFRSGNEQFF
NA	TRBV10-3	TRBJ2-5	few	15	TGTGCCATCAGTGAGGGGGTCGCGGGACAAGAGACCCAGTACTTC	CAISEGVAGQETQYF
NA	TRBV16	TRBJ1-2	NA	15	TGTGCCAGCAGCCAATCAAACAGTTATAACTATGGCTACACCTTC	CASSQSNSYNYGYTF
NA	TRBV29-1	TRBJ1-1	NA	12	TGCAGCACGGGTGGGGAAGGCACTGAAGCTTTCTTT	CSTGGEGTEAFF
NA	TRBV7-2	TRBJ2-1	NA	15	TGCGCCAGCAGCTTGGGGCTAGCCGTCGACAATGGGCAGTTCTTC	CASSLGLAVDNGQFF
TRBD1	TRBV14	TRBJ2-5	NA	14	TGTGCCAGCAGCCCGGGACAGGTCCGGGAGACCCAGTACTTC	CASSPGQVRETQYF
NA	TRBV24-1	TRBJ2-1	many	15	TGTGCCACCAGTGATTCGAACAGGGCTAGGAATGAGCAGTTCTTC	CATSDSNRARNEQFF
NA	TRBV9	TRBJ2-2	NA	12	TGTGCCAGCACTCAAGACACCGGGGAGCTGTTTTTT	CASTQDTGELFF